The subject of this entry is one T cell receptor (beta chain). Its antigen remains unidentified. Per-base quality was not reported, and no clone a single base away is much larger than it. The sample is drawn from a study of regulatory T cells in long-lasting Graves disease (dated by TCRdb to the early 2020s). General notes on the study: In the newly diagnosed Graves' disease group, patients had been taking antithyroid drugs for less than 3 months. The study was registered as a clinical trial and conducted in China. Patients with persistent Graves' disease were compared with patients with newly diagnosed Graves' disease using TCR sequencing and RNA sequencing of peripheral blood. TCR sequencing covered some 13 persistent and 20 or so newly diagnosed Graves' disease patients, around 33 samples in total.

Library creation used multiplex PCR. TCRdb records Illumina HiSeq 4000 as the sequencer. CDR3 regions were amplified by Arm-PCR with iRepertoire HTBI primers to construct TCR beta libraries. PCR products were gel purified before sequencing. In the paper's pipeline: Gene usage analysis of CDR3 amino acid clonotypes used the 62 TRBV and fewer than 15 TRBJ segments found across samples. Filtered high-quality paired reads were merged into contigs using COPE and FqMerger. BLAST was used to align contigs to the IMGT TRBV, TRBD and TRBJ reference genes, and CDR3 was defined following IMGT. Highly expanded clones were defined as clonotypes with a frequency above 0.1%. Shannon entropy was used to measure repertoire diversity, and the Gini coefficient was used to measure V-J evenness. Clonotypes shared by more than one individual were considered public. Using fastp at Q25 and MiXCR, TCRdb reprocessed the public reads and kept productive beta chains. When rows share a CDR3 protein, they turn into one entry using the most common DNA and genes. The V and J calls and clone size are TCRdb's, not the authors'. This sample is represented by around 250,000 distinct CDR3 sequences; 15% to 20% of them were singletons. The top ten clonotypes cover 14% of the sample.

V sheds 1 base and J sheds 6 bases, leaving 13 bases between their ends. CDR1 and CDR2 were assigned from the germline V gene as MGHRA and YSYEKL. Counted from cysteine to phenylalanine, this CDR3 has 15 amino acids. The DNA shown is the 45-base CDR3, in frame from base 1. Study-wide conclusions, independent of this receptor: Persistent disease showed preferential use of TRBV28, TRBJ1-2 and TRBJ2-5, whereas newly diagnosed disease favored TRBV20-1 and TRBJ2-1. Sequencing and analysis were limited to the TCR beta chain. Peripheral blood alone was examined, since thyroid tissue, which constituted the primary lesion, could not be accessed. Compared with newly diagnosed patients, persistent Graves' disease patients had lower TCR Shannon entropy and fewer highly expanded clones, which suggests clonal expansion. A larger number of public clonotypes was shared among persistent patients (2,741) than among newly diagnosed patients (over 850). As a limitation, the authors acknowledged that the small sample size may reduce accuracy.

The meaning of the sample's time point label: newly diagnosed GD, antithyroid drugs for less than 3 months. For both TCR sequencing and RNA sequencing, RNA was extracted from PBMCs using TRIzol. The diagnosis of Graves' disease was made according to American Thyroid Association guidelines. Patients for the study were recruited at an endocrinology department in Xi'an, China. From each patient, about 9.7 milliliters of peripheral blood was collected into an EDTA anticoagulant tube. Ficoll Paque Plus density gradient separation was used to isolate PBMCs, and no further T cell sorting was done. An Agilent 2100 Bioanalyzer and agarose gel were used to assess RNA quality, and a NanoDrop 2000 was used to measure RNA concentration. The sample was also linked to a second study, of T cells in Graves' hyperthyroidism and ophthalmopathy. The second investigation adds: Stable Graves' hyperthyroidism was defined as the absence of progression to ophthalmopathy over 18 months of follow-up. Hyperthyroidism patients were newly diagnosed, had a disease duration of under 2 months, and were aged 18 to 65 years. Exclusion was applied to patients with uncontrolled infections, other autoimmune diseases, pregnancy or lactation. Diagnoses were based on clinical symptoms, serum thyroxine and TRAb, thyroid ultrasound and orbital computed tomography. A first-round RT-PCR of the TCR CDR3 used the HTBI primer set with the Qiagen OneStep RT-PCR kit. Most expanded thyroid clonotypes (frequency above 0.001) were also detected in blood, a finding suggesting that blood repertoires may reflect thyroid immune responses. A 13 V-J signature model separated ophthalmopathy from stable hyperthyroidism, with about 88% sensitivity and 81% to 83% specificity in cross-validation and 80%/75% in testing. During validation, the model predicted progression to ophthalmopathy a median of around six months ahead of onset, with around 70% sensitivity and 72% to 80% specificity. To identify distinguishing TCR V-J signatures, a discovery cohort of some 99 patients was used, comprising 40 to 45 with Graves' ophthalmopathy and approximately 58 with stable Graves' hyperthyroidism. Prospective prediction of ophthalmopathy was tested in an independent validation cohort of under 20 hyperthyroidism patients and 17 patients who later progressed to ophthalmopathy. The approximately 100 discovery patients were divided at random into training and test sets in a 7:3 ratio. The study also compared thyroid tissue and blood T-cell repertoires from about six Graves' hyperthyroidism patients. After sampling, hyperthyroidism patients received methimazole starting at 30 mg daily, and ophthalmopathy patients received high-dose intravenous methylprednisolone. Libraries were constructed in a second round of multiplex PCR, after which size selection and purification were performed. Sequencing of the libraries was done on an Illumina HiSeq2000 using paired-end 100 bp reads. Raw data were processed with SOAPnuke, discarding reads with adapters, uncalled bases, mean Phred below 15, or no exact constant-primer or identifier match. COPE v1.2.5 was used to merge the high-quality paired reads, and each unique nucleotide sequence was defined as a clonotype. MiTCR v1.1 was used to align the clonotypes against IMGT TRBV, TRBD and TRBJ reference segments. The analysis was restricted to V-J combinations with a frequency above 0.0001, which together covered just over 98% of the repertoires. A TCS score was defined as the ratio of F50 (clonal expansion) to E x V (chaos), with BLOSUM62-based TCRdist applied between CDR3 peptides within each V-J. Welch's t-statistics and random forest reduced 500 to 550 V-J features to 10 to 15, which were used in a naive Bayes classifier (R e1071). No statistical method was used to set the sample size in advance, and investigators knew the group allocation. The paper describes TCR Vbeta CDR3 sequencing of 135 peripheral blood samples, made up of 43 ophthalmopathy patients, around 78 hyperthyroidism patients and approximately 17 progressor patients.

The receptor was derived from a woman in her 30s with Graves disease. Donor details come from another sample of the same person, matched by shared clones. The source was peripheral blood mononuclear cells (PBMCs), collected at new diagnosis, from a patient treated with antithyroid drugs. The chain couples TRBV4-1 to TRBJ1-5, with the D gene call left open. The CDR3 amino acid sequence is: CASSQVTAVGQPQHF. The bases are TGCGCCAGCAGCCAAGTGACCGCGGTGGGTCAGCCCCAGCATTTT.